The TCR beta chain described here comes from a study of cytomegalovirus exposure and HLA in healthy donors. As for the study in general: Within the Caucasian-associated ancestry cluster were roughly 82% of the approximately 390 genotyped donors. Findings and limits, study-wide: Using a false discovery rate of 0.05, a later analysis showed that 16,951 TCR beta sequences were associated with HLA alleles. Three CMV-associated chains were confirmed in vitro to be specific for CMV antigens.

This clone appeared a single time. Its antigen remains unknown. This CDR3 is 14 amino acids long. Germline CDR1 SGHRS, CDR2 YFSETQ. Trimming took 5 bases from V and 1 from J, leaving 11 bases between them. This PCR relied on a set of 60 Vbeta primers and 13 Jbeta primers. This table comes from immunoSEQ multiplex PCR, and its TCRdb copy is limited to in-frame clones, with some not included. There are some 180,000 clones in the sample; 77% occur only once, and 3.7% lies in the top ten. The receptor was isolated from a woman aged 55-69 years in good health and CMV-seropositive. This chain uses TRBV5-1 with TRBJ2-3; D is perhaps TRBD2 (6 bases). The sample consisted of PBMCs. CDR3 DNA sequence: TGCGCCAGCAGGGAGGAGGGCGGCACAGATACGCAGTATTTT. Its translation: CASREEGGTDTQYF.